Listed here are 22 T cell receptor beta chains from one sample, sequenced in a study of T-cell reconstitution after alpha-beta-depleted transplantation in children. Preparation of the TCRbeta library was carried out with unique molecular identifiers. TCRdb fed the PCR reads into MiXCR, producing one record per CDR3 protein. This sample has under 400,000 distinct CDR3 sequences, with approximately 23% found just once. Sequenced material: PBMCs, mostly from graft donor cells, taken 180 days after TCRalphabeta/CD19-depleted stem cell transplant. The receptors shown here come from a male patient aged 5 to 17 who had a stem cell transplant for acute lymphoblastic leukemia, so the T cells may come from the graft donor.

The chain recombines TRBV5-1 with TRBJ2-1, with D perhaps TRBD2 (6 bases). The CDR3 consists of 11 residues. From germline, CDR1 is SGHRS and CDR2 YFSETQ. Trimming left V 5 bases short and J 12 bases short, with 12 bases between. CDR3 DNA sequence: TGCGCCAGCAGGTTTGGAGGGCCGCAGTTCTTC. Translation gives CASRFGGPQFF. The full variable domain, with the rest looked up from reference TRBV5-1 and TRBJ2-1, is KAGVTQTPRYLIKTRGQQVTLSCSPISGHRSVSWYQQTPGQGLQFLFEYFSETQRNKGNFPGRFSGRQFSNSRSEMNVSTLELGDSALYLCASRFGGPQFFGPGTRLTVL.

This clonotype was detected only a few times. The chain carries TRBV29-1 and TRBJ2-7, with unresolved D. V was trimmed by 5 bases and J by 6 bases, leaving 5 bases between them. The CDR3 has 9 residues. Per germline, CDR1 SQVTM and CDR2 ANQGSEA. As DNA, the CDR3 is TGCAGCGTTACCTCCGAGCAGTACTTC. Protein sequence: CSVTSEQYF.

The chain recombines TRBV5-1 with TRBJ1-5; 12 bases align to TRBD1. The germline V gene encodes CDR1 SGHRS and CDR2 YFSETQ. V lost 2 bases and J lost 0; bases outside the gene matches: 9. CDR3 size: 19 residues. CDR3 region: CASSLYRDRGQYSNQPQHF. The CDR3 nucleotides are TGCGCCAGCAGCTTATACCGGGACAGGGGGCAATATAGCAATCAGCCCCAGCATTTT.

In nucleotides, the CDR3 is TGTGCCAGCAGCTTAGATACGGTTATCTACAATGAGCAGTTCTTC. Protein: CASSLDTVIYNEQFF. The rearrangement uses TRBV11-2 and TRBJ2-1, with no clear D. V was shortened by 0 bases and J by 3 bases, with 9 bases between the two germline ends. The germline gives CDR1 SGHAT, CDR2 FQNNGV. This CDR3 has 15 residues.

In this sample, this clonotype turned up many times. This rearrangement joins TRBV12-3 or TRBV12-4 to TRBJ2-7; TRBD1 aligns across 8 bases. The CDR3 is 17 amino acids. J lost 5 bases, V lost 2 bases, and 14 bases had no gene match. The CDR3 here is CASSLPARDRIIHEQYF. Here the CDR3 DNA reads TGTGCCAGCAGTTTACCCGCTCGGGACAGGATCATCCACGAGCAGTACTTC.

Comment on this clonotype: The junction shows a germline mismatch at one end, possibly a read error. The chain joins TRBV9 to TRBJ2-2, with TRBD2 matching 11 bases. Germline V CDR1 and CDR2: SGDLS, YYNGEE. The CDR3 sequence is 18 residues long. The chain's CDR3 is CASIVGLAGGIVTGELFF. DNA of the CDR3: TGTGCCAGCATCGTAGGGCTAGCGGGAGGCATAGTCACCGGGGAGCTGTTTTTT.

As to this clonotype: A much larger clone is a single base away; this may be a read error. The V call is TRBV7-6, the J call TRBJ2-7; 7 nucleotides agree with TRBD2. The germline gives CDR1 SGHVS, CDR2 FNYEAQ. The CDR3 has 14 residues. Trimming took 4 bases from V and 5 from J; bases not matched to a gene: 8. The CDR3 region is CASSSAGSTDEQYF. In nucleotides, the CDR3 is TGTGCCAGCAGCTCAGCGGGGTCCACAGACGAGCAGTACTTC.

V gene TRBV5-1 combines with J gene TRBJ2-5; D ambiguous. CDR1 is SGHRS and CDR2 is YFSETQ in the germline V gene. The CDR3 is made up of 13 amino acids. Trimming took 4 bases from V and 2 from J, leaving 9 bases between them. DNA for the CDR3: TGCGCCAGCAGCCAACAGTATCAAGAGACCCAGTACTTC. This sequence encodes CASSQQYQETQYF.

The CDR3, as DNA: TGTGCCAGCAGCCAAGGGGTAGCGGCCGAGCAGTACTTC. It is translated as CASSQGVAAEQYF. The chain employs TRBV3-1 and TRBJ2-7, with TRBD2 as a possible D gene (6 bases). Trimming pared 1 base from V and 6 bases from J, leaving 10 bases between. Germline CDR1 is LGHDT and CDR2 is YNNKEL (reference sequence). This CDR3 region has 13 residues.

Written as DNA, the CDR3 is TGTGCCAGCAGCCAGAGCAGGCGACACTACGAGCAGTACTTC. It specifies CASSQSRRHYEQYF. V usage is TRBV4-2 and J usage is TRBJ2-7; D is uncertain. The germline gives CDR1 LGHNA, CDR2 YNFKEQ. Trimming pared 3 bases from V and 3 bases from J, leaving 12 bases between. The CDR3 length is 14 residues.

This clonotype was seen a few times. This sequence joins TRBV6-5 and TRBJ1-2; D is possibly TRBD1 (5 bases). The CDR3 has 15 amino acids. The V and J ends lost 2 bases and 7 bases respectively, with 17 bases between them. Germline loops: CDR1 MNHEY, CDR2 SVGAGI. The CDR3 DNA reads TGTGCCAGCAGTTACGGTCAGGGAAACTTTTTTGGCTACACCTTC. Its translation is CASSYGQGNFFGYTF.

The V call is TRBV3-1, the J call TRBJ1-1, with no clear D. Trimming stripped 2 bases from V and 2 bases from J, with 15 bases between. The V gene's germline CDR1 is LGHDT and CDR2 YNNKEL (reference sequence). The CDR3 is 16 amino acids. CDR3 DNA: TGTGCCAGCAGCCAAATAATGATGGGTACCAACACTGAAGCTTTCTTT. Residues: CASSQIMMGTNTEAFF. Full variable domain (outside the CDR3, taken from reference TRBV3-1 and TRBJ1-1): DTAVSQTPKYLVTQMGNDKSIKCEQNLGHDTMYWYKQDSKKFLKIMFSYNNKELIINETVPNRFSPKSPDKAHLNLHINSLELGDSAVYFCASSQIMMGTNTEAFFGQGTRLTVV.

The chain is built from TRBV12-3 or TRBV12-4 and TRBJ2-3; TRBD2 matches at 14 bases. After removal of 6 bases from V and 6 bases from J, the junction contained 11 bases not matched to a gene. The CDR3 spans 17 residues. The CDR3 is CASSNHYRTSGRDTQYF. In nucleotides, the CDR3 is TGTGCCAGCAGCAACCACTACCGGACTAGCGGGAGGGATACGCAGTATTTT.

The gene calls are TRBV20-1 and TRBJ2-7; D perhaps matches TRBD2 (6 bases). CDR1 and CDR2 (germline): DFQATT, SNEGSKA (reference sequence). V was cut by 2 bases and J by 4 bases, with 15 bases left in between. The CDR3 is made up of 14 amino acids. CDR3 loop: CSARPLTSSYEQYF. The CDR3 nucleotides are TGCAGTGCTAGACCGCTGACTAGTTCATACGAGCAGTACTTC.

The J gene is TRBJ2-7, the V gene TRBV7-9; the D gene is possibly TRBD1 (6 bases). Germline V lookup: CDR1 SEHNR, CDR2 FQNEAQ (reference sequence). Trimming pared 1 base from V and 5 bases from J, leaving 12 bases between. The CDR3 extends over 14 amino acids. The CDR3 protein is CASSLDRVGNEQYF. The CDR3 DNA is TGTGCCAGCAGCTTAGACAGGGTGGGTAACGAGCAGTACTTC.

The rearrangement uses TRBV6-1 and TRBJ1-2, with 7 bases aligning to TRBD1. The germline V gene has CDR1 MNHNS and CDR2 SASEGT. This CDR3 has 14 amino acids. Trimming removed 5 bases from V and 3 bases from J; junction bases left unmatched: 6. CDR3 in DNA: TGTGCCAGCAGTCCTACAGGGGAGGACTATGGCTACACCTTC. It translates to CASSPTGEDYGYTF.

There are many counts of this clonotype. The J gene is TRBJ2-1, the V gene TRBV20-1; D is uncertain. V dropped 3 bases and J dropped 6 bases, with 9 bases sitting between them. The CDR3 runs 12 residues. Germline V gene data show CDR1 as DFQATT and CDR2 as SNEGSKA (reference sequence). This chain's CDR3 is CSASALRNEQFF. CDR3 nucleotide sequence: TGCAGTGCTAGTGCCCTCCGCAATGAGCAGTTCTTC.

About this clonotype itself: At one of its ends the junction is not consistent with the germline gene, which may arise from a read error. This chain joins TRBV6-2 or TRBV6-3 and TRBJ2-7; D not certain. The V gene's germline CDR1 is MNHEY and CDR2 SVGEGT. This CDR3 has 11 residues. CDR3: CASSDSGEQYF. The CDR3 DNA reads TGTGCCAGCAGTGACTCTGGGGAGCAGTACTTC.

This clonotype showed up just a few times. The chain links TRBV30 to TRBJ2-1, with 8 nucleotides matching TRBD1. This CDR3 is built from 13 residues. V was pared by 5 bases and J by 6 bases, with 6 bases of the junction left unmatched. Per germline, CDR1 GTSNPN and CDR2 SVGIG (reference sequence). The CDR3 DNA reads TGTGCCTGGGCGACAGGGGACCCCAATGAGCAGTTCTTC. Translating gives CAWATGDPNEQFF.

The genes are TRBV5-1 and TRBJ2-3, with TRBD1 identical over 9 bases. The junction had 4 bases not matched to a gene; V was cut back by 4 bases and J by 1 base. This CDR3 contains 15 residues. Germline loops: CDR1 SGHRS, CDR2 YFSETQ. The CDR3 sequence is CASSRWTGGTDTQYF. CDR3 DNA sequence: TGCGCCAGCAGCCGTTGGACAGGGGGCACAGATACGCAGTATTTT.

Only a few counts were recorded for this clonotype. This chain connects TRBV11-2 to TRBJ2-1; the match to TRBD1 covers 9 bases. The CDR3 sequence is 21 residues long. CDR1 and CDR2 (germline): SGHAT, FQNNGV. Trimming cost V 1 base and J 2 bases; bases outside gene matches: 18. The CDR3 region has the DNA TGTGCCAGCAGCTTAGGGGAATCTATAGGGGACAGGGAAACTGCCTACAATGAGCAGTTCTTC. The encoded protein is CASSLGESIGDRETAYNEQFF.

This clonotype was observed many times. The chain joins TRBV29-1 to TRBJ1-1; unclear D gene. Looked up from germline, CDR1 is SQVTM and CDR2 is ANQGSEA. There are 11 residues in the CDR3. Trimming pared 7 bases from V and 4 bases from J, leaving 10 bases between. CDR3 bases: TGCAGCGCCTTCGGGAGCACTGAAGCTTTCTTT. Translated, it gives CSAFGSTEAFF. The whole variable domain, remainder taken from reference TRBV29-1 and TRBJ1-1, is SAVISQKPSRDICQRGTSLTIQCQVDSQVTMMFWYRQQPGQSLTLIATANQGSEATYESGFVIDKFPISRPNLTFSTLTVSNMSPEDSSIYLCSAFGSTEAFFGQGTRLTVV.